This T cell receptor (beta chain) originates from a study of spatial heterogeneity in lung cancer. Study observations and caveats: Ubiquitous and regional nonsynonymous mutations were tracked by counts of ubiquitous and regional expanded TCRs, respectively. Tumors with more nonsynonymous mutations had more expanded intratumoral alpha and beta TCRs.

The CDR3 totals 15 residues. Germline loops: CDR1 DFQATT, CDR2 SNEGSKA (reference sequence). Trimming shortened V by 0 bases and J by 4 bases, and 15 bases separated the two germline ends. As concerns this clonotype: Its antigen is currently unknown.

TCRdb recomputed calls from the 5' RACE reads with MiXCR, one row per CDR3 protein. The sample has some 6,900 distinct CDR3 sequences, over 8.5% seen once. Regarding time point: sample taken at primary tumor resection. Samples were obtained from roughly 65 donors, all untreated early-stage non-small cell lung cancer patients. Whole RNA obtained from tumor, nontumor lung or frozen PBMC underwent sequencing without sorting. The TCR was taken from a female donor with early-stage non-small cell lung cancer. The input for sequencing was lung tumor tissue, taken at surgery. The chain carries TRBV20-1 and TRBJ1-2; D is ambiguous. CDR3 nucleotide sequence: TGCAGTGCTAGAGATTCGGGCAGGATCCCCTATGGCTACACCTTC. Translation: CSARDSGRIPYGYTF.